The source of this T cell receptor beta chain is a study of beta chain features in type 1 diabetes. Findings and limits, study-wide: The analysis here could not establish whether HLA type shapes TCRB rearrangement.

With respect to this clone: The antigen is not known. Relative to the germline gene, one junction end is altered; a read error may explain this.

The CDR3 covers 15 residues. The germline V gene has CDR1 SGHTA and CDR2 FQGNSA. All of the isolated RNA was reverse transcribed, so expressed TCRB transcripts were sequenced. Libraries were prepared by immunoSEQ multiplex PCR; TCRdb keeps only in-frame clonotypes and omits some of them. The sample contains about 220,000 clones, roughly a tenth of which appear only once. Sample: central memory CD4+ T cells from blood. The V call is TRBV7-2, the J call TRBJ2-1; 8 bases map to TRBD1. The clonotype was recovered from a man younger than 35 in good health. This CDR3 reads CASSPWTGTDNEQFF. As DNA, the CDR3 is TGCGCCAGCAGCCCGTGGACAGGGACGGACAATGAGCAGTTCTTC.